This T cell receptor beta chain was captured by sequencing in a study of graft-versus-host responses after intestinal transplantation. Whole-study context: Every transplant recipient was induced with anti-thymocyte globulin, then maintained on tacrolimus and steroids for around 3 years.

Study-level findings and limits: GvH clonotypes were identified within recipient marrow, with a subset emerging first in ileum or blood. Circulating GvH clone levels at their peak were associated with HvG declines (early post-transplant).

A note on this clone: What it recognizes is unknown.

Clones were sequenced by immunoSEQ multiplex PCR, and TCRdb holds only the in-frame ones, with some missing. This sample has 98,000 or so clones, with roughly 82% found just once. This sequence was found in a human patient who received an intestinal transplant, so some T cells may come from the graft donor. Sequenced here: PBMCs, sampled 255 days after intestinal transplant.

CDR3 protein: CSASRGSEQYF. The DNA of the CDR3 is TGCAGTGCTAGCAGGGGGAGCGAGCAGTACTTC. The rearrangement joins TRBV20-1 to TRBJ2-7, with TRBD1 matching 7 bases. Germline lookup yields CDR1 DFQATT and CDR2 SNEGSKA (reference sequence). Germline trimming cut 3 bases from V and 6 bases from J; bases unmatched to any gene: 2. This CDR3 is built from 11 residues.